This TCR beta chain was sequenced in a study of T-cell reconstitution after alpha-beta-depleted transplantation in children. General study findings and limits: Most T-cell counts and diversity one year after the transplant came from T cells that were newly produced. Reportedly, alpha-beta T cells present about two months post-transplant originated from several hundred expanded clones of graft origin. It was surviving recipient T cells and thymic progenitors that gave some patients high TCRbeta diversity at day 60.

Preparation of the TCRbeta library was carried out with unique molecular identifiers. From the PCR reads, TCRdb called clonotypes with MiXCR, one entry per CDR3 protein. The data hold a few hundred thousand distinct CDR3 sequences, with roughly a quarter observed a single time. This CDR3 comprises 11 residues. Germline V gene data show CDR1 as MNHEY and CDR2 as SVGEGT. Trimming cost V 5 bases and J 6 bases, with 7 bases left between them. This clonotype was counted a few times. The antigen is undetermined. The sequence was collected from a female patient aged 2-9 years who had a stem cell transplant for congenital amegakaryocytic thrombocytopenia, so the T cells may come from the graft donor. Sequenced material: PBMCs, mostly from graft donor cells, taken 360 days after TCRalphabeta/CD19-depleted stem cell transplant. The chain joins TRBV6-2 or TRBV6-3 to TRBJ1-2; D uncertain. The CDR3 region is CASSHSNGYTF. The DNA for the CDR3 is TGTGCCAGCAGTCACAGCAATGGCTACACCTTC.